This T cell receptor beta chain was documented in a study of molecular identifiers for immune sequencing clone quantification. The CDR3 loop spans 14 amino acids. Germline trimming cut 6 bases from V and 2 bases from J; bases unmatched to any gene: 4. CDR1 is MNHEY, CDR2 SVGAGI, per germline. This clonotype was seen many times. TCRdb used MiXCR to reprocess the PCR reads, holding one entry per CDR3 protein. Among under 650,000 distinct CDR3 sequences listed, just under 20% were seen once. The sequencing input was naive CD8+ T cells from blood, with Jurkat cell RNA spiked in. Documented subset: FACS-sorted CD8+CD4-CCR7+CD45RA+ naive T cells. The chain employs TRBV6-5 and TRBJ2-7; 10 bases agree with TRBD1. This TCR was sampled from a human donor in good health. Some libraries in this study had Jurkat cell RNA spiked in. CDR3 residues: CASRPGQGPYEQYF. The CDR3 DNA follows: TGTGCCAGCAGACCGGGACAGGGGCCCTACGAGCAGTACTTC.